What follows are 16 T cell receptor beta chains derived from one specimen sequenced in a study of identical twins listed by TCRdb under 2016. Library preparation employed 5' RACE. TCRdb shows the sequencer as Illumina HiSeq 2000. Through fastp at Q25 and MiXCR, TCRdb rebuilt clones from the public reads, retaining in-frame beta chains. Every entry covers one CDR3 protein and lists the most common genes and DNA from its rows. This sample is represented by roughly 1,500,000 distinct CDR3 sequences; less than 40% of them were singletons. The biggest ten clones account for 0.25% to 0.3% of the sample. The sequenced sample consisted of cord blood. Receptor source: a newborn girl in good health.

This clonotype occurred a few times. V and J are TRBV6-1 and TRBJ2-7; TRBD1 is a possible D gene (5 bases). The CDR3 consists of 14 residues. The germline V gene encodes CDR1 MNHNS and CDR2 SASEGT. V shed 1 base and J shed 3 bases, with 10 bases lying between them. In DNA, the CDR3 is TGTGCCAGCAGTGAAGTTGGCAGGGACTACGAGCAGTACTTC. Encoded protein: CASSEVGRDYEQYF.

This chain connects TRBV7-2 to TRBJ2-1, with 9 positions matching TRBD2. The end of the DNA fits TRBJ2-7 better, so the J call may be wrong. Germline CDR1 is SGHTA and CDR2 is FQGNSA. The CDR3 is 16 amino acids. The CDR3 reads CASSLARSGSNNEQYF. CDR3 coding DNA: TGTGCCAGCAGCTTAGCGCGTAGCGGGAGTAACAATGAGCAGTACTTC.

This clonotype was observed at least ten times. The chain recombines TRBV12-3 or TRBV12-4 with TRBJ2-7; TRBD1 might be the D (5 bases). Trimming left V 5 bases short and J 4 bases short, with 9 bases between. The CDR3 extends over 12 amino acids. CDR3 coding DNA: TGTGCCAGCAGTATCAGGGTTTACGAGCAGTACTTC. This encodes CASSIRVYEQYF.

The V and J genes are TRBV24-1 and TRBJ2-7; tentatively, D is TRBD2 (6 bases). Trimming shortened V by 5 bases and J by 7 bases, and 20 bases separated the two germline ends. Germline values: CDR1 KGHDR, CDR2 SFDVKD. CDR3 length: 15 residues. The chain's CDR3 is CATSGGEGLVKEQYF. In nucleotides, the CDR3 is TGTGCCACCAGTGGCGGGGAAGGCTTGGTTAAGGAGCAGTACTTC.

Concerning this clonotype itself: A read error may explain this, as a much larger clone is one base away. The chain combines TRBV6-5 with TRBJ2-3, with 13 bases aligning to TRBD2. Germline loops: CDR1 MNHEY, CDR2 SVGAGI. This CDR3 region has 16 residues. DNA for the CDR3: TGTGTCAGCAGTCCGACTAGCGGGGGGTACACAGATACGCAGTATTTT. Residues: CVSSPTSGGYTDTQYF.

This clonotype was recorded at least ten times. This chain uses TRBV29-1 with TRBJ2-3, with D possibly matching TRBD2 (5 bases). There are 14 residues in the CDR3. Germline V gene sequence: CDR1 SQVTM, CDR2 ANQGSEA. V lost 5 bases to trimming and J lost 10 bases, with 22 bases between them. CDR3: CSVYFPGPQLAQYF. DNA of the CDR3: TGCAGCGTTTATTTCCCCGGACCACAACTAGCGCAGTATTTT.

This clonotype has ten or more counts. The chain combines TRBV10-3 with TRBJ2-7; a possible D gene is TRBD2 (6 bases). Trimming cost V 6 bases and J 6 bases, with 21 bases left between them. The CDR3 length is 15 residues. Germline lookup yields CDR1 ENHRY and CDR2 SYGVKD. CDR3 protein: CAISHPTSQQSEQYF. CDR3 DNA: TGTGCCATCAGCCATCCCACTAGCCAGCAGAGCGAGCAGTACTTC.

A few counts support this clonotype. The V gene is TRBV20-1, the J gene TRBJ1-5; 12 nucleotides line up with TRBD1. Germline-derived CDR1 and CDR2 are DFQATT and SNEGSKA (reference sequence). The length of the CDR3 is 18 residues. V lost 3 bases to trimming and J lost 0 bases; unmatched junction nucleotides: 9. The CDR3 DNA reads as TGCAGTGCTAGTAGTGGGGACAGGGGGCAATATAGCAATCAGCCCCAGCATTTT. The encoded protein is CSASSGDRGQYSNQPQHF.

Only a few counts were recorded for this clonotype. The chain combines TRBV10-3 with TRBJ1-2, with no clear D. Per germline, CDR1 ENHRY and CDR2 SYGVKD. This CDR3 has 15 residues. Trimming took 4 bases from V and 4 from J, leaving 16 bases between them. The CDR3 protein is CAISAREGNPYGYTF. The CDR3 DNA follows: TGTGCCATCAGTGCCCGGGAAGGGAACCCCTATGGCTACACCTTC.

This sequence joins TRBV27 and TRBJ2-3; D is possibly TRBD1 (6 bases). The CDR3 contains 13 residues. Trimming shortened V by 4 bases and J by 10 bases, and 15 bases separated the two germline ends. Germline assignment: CDR1 MNHEY and CDR2 SMNVEV (reference sequence). The CDR3 here is CASSWGQLTAQYF. CDR3 DNA sequence: TGTGCCAGCAGTTGGGGACAATTAACGGCGCAGTATTTT.

This rearrangement joins TRBV7-2 to TRBJ1-1, with 10 bases matching TRBD1. V lost 6 bases and J lost 0; bases outside the gene matches: 10. This CDR3 comprises 17 residues. Germline assignment: CDR1 SGHTA and CDR2 FQGNSA. The CDR3 region has the DNA TGTGCCAGCAGTACCGGGACAGGGGTTGGAGTGAACACTGAAGCTTTCTTT. This codes for CASSTGTGVGVNTEAFF.

This chain links TRBV27 with TRBJ2-3; 7 bases fit TRBD2. CDR1 is MNHEY and CDR2 is SMNVEV in the germline V gene (reference sequence). Trimming removed 2 bases from V and 0 bases from J; junction bases left unmatched: 11. CDR3 length equals 18 residues. The chain's CDR3 is CASSLAASGGPSTDTQYF. The CDR3 DNA is TGTGCCAGCAGTTTAGCGGCTAGCGGCGGCCCTAGCACAGATACGCAGTATTTT.

The CDR3 sequence is CASSFHRSATGELFF. In nucleotides, the CDR3 is TGTGCCAGCAGTTTCCACAGGTCGGCCACCGGGGAGCTGTTTTTT. The chain joins TRBV12-3 or TRBV12-4 to TRBJ2-2; tentatively, D is TRBD1 (5 bases). V lost 3 bases and J lost 4, with 12 bases in between. CDR3 length equals 15 residues.

This clonotype occurred once. V and J are TRBV2 and TRBJ2-7; the D is unclear. Germline V lookup: CDR1 SNHLY, CDR2 FYNNEI. V lost 6 bases and J lost 7, with 16 bases in between. The CDR3 contains 13 residues. This chain's CDR3 is CASRNGGGREQYF. The CDR3 DNA follows: TGTGCCAGCAGGAACGGCGGTGGCCGTGAGCAGTACTTC.

The chain combines TRBV6-5 with TRBJ1-1; possible D gene TRBD1, 6 bases. Trimming took off 2 bases at V and 2 bases at J, with 9 bases between the two ends. The CDR3 is 14 amino acids. Germline CDR1 and CDR2: MNHEY and SVGAGI. CDR3 bases: TGTGCCAGCAGTTACGACAGGATTAACACTGAAGCTTTCTTT. As protein: CASSYDRINTEAFF.

This sequence joins TRBV6-6 and TRBJ1-5, with 7 bases aligning to TRBD1. The CDR3 extends over 16 amino acids. The J segment lost 5 bases and the V segment lost 2 bases, leaving 9 bases of the junction unmatched. Germline values: CDR1 MNHNY, CDR2 SVGAGI (reference sequence). Here the CDR3 DNA reads TGTGCCAGCAGTTACGAGGCCGGGACAGTCCATCAGCCCCAGCATTTT. Translated: CASSYEAGTVHQPQHF.